The entry below describes one TCR beta chain. These data come from a study of blood T cell repertoires in COVID-19. Study overall: PBMCs, B-cell-depleted T cells, or T cells were the source of the cDNA or gDNA that made up the material.

Trimming took 10 bases from V and 10 from J, leaving 17 bases between them. The CDR3 totals 13 residues. CDR1 is MNHEY and CDR2 is SVGAGI in the germline V gene. Authors' methods: Nucleated cell counts were estimated from reference gene primer amplification. Sequenced by immunoSEQ multiplex PCR; TCRdb stores in-frame clones only, minus some. The DNA was the basis for D and trimming; V, J and clone size are from that table. The sample shows around 200,000 clones, about 88% of them seen only once. The study assigned cohorts using participant-reported clinical history. The material sequenced was PBMCs or T cells enriched from blood (not recorded which). The sequence was collected from a woman under 40 who had recovered from COVID-19. The chain carries TRBV6-5 and TRBJ1-6; TRBD1 is a possible D gene (6 bases). This CDR3 reads CATQTGLRSPLHF. The CDR3, as DNA: TGTGCCACCCAGACAGGTTTACGGTCACCCCTCCACTTT.